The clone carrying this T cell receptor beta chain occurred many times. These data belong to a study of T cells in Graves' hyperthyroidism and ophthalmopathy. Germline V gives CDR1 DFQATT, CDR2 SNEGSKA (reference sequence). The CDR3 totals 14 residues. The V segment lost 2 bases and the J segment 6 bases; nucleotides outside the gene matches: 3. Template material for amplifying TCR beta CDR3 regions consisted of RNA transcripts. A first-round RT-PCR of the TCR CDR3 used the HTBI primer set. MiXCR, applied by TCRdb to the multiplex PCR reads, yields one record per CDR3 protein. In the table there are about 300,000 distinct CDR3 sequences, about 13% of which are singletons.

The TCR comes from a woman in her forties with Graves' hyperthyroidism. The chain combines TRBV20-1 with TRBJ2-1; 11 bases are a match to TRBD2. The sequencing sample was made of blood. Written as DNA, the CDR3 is TGCAGTGCTAGAACCCTAGCGGGAGGCAATGAGCAGTTCTTC. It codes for CSARTLAGGNEQFF.